This is a list of T cell receptor beta chains from one sample in a study of cytomegalovirus exposure and HLA in healthy donors. The data were produced by immunoSEQ multiplex PCR, yet TCRdb's version contains in-frame clones alone and is incomplete. The sample lists some 130,000 clones; roughly 88% were seen once. The sequenced sample was PBMCs. These receptors were collected from a boy younger than 18 in good health and CMV-seronegative. Each CDR3 is given with its conserved first and last residue. The D gene is left open where the match is weak. Rows may omit the clone size; those that give it use once, few, many or a size class.

v_call,cdr3_length,j_call,d_call,clone_size,cdr3_aa,cdr3_nt
TRBV29-1,12,TRBJ2-7,TRBD1,NA,CSVEQGAYEQYF,TGCAGCGTTGAACAGGGGGCCTACGAGCAGTACTTC
TRBV25-1,14,TRBJ1-6,NA,NA,CASQGNSYNSPLHF,TGTGCCAGCCAGGGGAACTCCTATAATTCACCCCTCCACTTT
TRBV5-1,16,TRBJ2-7,TRBD1,few,CASSRISGQSSYEQYF,TGCGCCAGCAGCAGGATATCGGGACAGAGCTCCTACGAGCAGTACTTC
TRBV7-8,17,TRBJ2-3,TRBD2,NA,CASSLVRLAPSTDTQYF,TGTGCCAGCAGCTTAGTCAGACTAGCGCCTAGCACAGATACGCAGTATTTT
TRBV27,13,TRBJ1-4,TRBD1,once,CASRTGTGEKLFF,TGTGCCAGCAGAACCGGGACAGGGGAAAAACTGTTTTTT
TRBV7-9,13,TRBJ2-3,TRBD2,NA,CASSLASADTQYF,TGTGCCAGTTCACTAGCGTCTGCAGATACGCAGTATTTT
TRBV4-3,15,TRBJ2-7,TRBD2,NA,CASSRIAGGAYEQYF,TGCGCCAGCAGCCGTATAGCGGGAGGGGCCTACGAGCAGTACTTC
TRBV27,16,TRBJ1-4,TRBD1,NA,CASSYQRTGGDGELFF,TGTGCCAGCAGTTACCAACGGACAGGAGGGGATGGTGAACTGTTTTTT
TRBV19,13,TRBJ1-2,TRBD1,NA,CATRQGLSYGYTF,TGTGCCACAAGACAGGGGTTAAGCTATGGCTACACCTTC
TRBV4-3,15,TRBJ2-3,TRBD2,NA,CASSQQAGPTDTQYF,TGCGCCAGCAGCCAACAAGCGGGGCCCACAGATACGCAGTATTTT
TRBV7-9,14,TRBJ1-1,NA,once,CASSLIGDGSEAFF,TGTGCCAGCAGCTTGATAGGGGATGGATCTGAAGCTTTCTTT
TRBV7-8,16,TRBJ2-7,TRBD2,NA,CASSLDRLAGAYEQYF,TGTGCCAGCAGCTTAGATCGCTTGGCGGGAGCCTACGAGCAGTACTTC
TRBV7-6,13,TRBJ1-1,NA,NA,CASSLNRQIEAFF,TGTGCCAGCAGCCTAAACAGACAGATAGAAGCTTTCTTT
TRBV7-8,14,TRBJ2-2,TRBD1,NA,CASSSTGITGELFF,TGTGCCAGCAGCTCGACAGGGATTACCGGGGAGCTGTTTTTT
TRBV10-1,15,TRBJ2-5,NA,NA,CAGRNPLEGRQTQYF,TGCGCCGGCCGCAATCCATTGGAGGGTCGGCAGACCCAGTACTTC
TRBV4-1,18,TRBJ2-1,TRBD2,NA,CASSQSRAGGPSYNEQFF,TGCGCCAGCAGCCAATCTAGAGCGGGAGGTCCCTCCTACAATGAGCAGTTCTTC
TRBV11-3,14,TRBJ2-2,NA,NA,CASSFEQYTGELFF,TGTGCCAGCAGCTTTGAACAGTACACCGGGGAGCTGTTTTTT
TRBV5-6,13,TRBJ2-7,NA,NA,CASSFDTSYEQYF,TGTGCCAGCAGCTTTGACACCTCCTACGAGCAGTACTTC
TRBV6-1,14,TRBJ2-5,NA,NA,CASSEASRKETQYF,TGTGCCAGCAGTGAAGCGTCCAGGAAAGAGACCCAGTACTTC
TRBV7-2,15,TRBJ1-2,TRBD1,NA,CASSPRQGEGYGYTF,TGTGCCAGCAGCCCGCGACAGGGGGAGGGCTATGGCTACACCTTC
TRBV7-2,14,TRBJ2-1,NA,NA,CASKEWRERDEQFF,TGTGCCAGCAAGGAGTGGAGGGAAAGGGATGAGCAGTTCTTC
TRBV7-2,15,TRBJ2-7,TRBD1,NA,CASSDRGTGPYEQYF,TGTGCCAGCAGCGATAGAGGGACAGGGCCCTACGAGCAGTACTTC
TRBV5-1,11,TRBJ2-5,NA,NA,CASGQEETQYF,TGCGCCAGCGGGCAGGAAGAGACCCAGTACTTC